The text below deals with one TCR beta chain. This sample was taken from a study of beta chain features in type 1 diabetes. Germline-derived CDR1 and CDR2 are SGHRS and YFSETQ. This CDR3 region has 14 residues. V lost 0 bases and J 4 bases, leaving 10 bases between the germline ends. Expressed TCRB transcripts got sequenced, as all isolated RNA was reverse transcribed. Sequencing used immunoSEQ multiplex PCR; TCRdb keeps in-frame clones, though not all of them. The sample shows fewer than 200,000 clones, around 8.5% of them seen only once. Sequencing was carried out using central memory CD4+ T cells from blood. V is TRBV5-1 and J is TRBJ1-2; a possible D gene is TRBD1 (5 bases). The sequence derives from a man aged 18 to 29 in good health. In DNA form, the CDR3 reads TGCGCCAGCAGCTTGGTATTCCAGGGCTATGGCTACACCTTC. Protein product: CASSLVFQGYGYTF.